Presented here are 17 T cell receptor beta chains from one specimen sequenced in a study of blood T cell repertoires in COVID-19. The protocol was immunoSEQ multiplex PCR, while the TCRdb copy is restricted to in-frame clones and leaves out a portion. The sample has about 70,000 clones; approximately 88% are singletons. The specimen was peripheral blood. These receptor sequences come from a woman in her 70s with acute or convalescent COVID-19.

The rearrangement joins TRBV18 to TRBJ2-7; D perhaps matches TRBD1 (5 bases). V was shortened by 1 base and J by 5 bases, with 9 bases between the two germline ends. Germline CDR1 is KGHSH and CDR2 is LQKENI. The CDR3 length is 13 residues. CDR3 sequence: CASSPRGRDEQYF. As DNA, the CDR3 is TGTGCCAGCTCACCACGGGGCAGGGACGAGCAGTACTTC.

This clone was counted a single time. The CDR3 reads CASSLTGTGGTEAFF. DNA of the CDR3: TGTGCCAGCAGCCTTACCGGGACAGGGGGAACTGAAGCTTTCTTT. The genes are TRBV28 and TRBJ1-1, with 11 bases matching TRBD1. After removal of 6 bases from V and 5 bases from J, the junction contained 8 bases not matched to a gene. The CDR3 contains 15 residues. Germline lookup yields CDR1 MDHEN and CDR2 SYDVKM.

The V call is TRBV18, the J call TRBJ1-2; 10 bases are a match to TRBD1. This CDR3 spans 13 amino acids. Germline loops: CDR1 KGHSH, CDR2 LQKENI. The trim removed 6 bases at V and 6 bases at J, leaving 4 bases unmatched. The CDR3 DNA follows: TGTGCCAGCTCCCACGGGACAGGGGATGGCTACACCTTC. Translated, it gives CASSHGTGDGYTF.

The chain combines TRBV12-3 or TRBV12-4 with TRBJ1-2, with a weak D call TRBD1 (5 bases). The CDR3 runs to 11 residues. The germline V and J ends were trimmed by 3 bases and 8 bases, with 7 bases remaining between them. The CDR3, as DNA: TGTGCCAGCAGTTTCGGGGGGGGCTACACCTTC. Translated: CASSFGGGYTF.

This clone has a single count. The chain joins TRBV6-1 to TRBJ1-5, with D possibly matching TRBD1 (5 bases). Germline V gene sequence: CDR1 MNHNS, CDR2 SASEGT. The V end lost 5 bases, the J end lost 0 bases, and 17 bases lay between the germline ends. This CDR3 has 17 residues. The CDR3 sequence is CASSKGTDSYSNQPQHF. Here the CDR3 DNA reads TGTGCCAGCAGTAAAGGGACCGACAGCTATAGCAATCAGCCCCAGCATTTT.

This chain connects TRBV3-1 (or the pseudogene TRBV3-2) to TRBJ1-1; the D gene is possibly TRBD1 (5 bases). Germline V gene data show CDR1 as LGHDT and CDR2 as YNNKEL (reference sequence). The CDR3 is 13 residues long. Trimming pared 1 base from V and 4 bases from J, leaving 7 bases between. CDR3: CASSQARVTEAFF. The CDR3, as DNA: TGTGCCAGCAGCCAAGCCAGGGTCACTGAAGCTTTCTTT.

In this sample, this clone turned up once. It is unclear where the CDR3 begins or ends on the DNA, so no DNA is shown, and the CDR3 is as TCRdb lists it. This chain connects TRBV7-9 to TRBJ2-7; no check of the table's D call, TRBD1, against the DNA was made. Inclusive of both ends, the CDR3 amounts to 15 amino acids. Per the germline V gene, CDR1 is SEHNR and CDR2 is FQNEAQ (reference sequence). The CDR3 sequence is CASSFGPGGTYEQYF.

V and J are TRBV3-1 (or the pseudogene TRBV3-2) and TRBJ1-5; D possibly corresponds to TRBD1 (6 bases). V lost 4 bases and J lost 5, with 12 bases in between. Germline V gene data show CDR1 as LGHDT and CDR2 as YNNKEL (reference sequence). The length of the CDR3 is 14 residues. The CDR3 reads CASSPLGHDQPQHF. CDR3 nucleotide sequence: TGTGCCAGCAGCCCCTTGGGACACGATCAGCCCCAGCATTTT.

The chain has TRBV4-1 and TRBJ2-1, with D uncertain. Germline-derived CDR1 and CDR2 are MGHRA and YSYEKL. Trimming stripped 5 bases from V and 2 bases from J, with 16 bases between. CDR3 length: 16 amino acids. The CDR3: CASSEANLVTYNEQFF. The CDR3 DNA reads as TGCGCCAGCAGCGAAGCTAATCTGGTAACCTACAATGAGCAGTTCTTC.

This chain joins TRBV7-9 and TRBJ2-5; 8 nucleotides match TRBD2. V lost 5 bases to trimming and J lost 5 bases; unmatched junction nucleotides: 16. CDR3 size: 17 residues. Looked up from germline, CDR1 is SEHNR and CDR2 is FQNEAQ (reference sequence). CDR3 DNA sequence: TGTGCCAGCAGCCGAGGCGCGGGACTAGTTTTCGCCGAGACCCAGTACTTC. This codes for CASSRGAGLVFAETQYF.

The chain joins TRBV30 to TRBJ2-5; TRBD2 is a possible D gene (6 bases). V lost 4 bases, J lost 5 bases, and 14 bases lay in between. Germline V gene lookup returns CDR1 GTSNPN and CDR2 SVGIG (reference sequence). The CDR3 has 13 residues. The CDR3 here is CAWTGEIRETQYF. The CDR3 DNA sequence: TGTGCCTGGACGGGGGAGATCAGGGAGACCCAGTACTTC.

The V gene is TRBV24-1, the J gene TRBJ2-3; the D is unclear. Germline-derived CDR1 and CDR2 are KGHDR and SFDVKD. This CDR3 spans 11 amino acids. V gave up 6 bases and J gave up 3 bases, with 3 bases separating them. The CDR3 sequence is CATSRTDTQYF. Written as DNA, the CDR3 is TGTGCCACCAGTCGGACAGATACGCAGTATTTT.

The rearrangement links TRBV11-3 to TRBJ2-7; D is perhaps TRBD1 (6 bases). V was shortened by 4 bases and J by 6 bases, with 13 bases between the two germline ends. Germline loops: CDR1 SGHNT, CDR2 YENEEA. This CDR3 is 13 amino acids long. Here the CDR3 DNA reads TGTGCCAGCAGCTCGGGGACAAGCGGCGAGCAGTACTTC. Protein: CASSSGTSGEQYF.

The chain uses TRBV5-1 and TRBJ1-1, with 7 positions matching TRBD1. In germline, CDR1 is SGHRS, CDR2 YFSETQ. The V and J ends lost 2 bases and 0 bases, in that order; junction bases with no gene match: 7. The CDR3 extends over 16 amino acids. The CDR3 spells CASSLYYRGVNTEAFF. In DNA, the CDR3 is TGCGCCAGCAGCTTATACTACAGGGGTGTGAACACTGAAGCTTTCTTT.

The J gene is TRBJ1-1, the V gene TRBV29-1; D remains unclear. The CDR3 extends over 11 amino acids. Germline-derived CDR1 and CDR2 are SQVTM and ANQGSEA. V lost 7 bases and J lost 5, with 11 bases in between. CDR3 amino acids: CSARPGTEAFF. For the CDR3, the DNA is TGCAGCGCTCGACCGGGGACTGAAGCTTTCTTT. The full variable domain, in which reference TRBV29-1 and TRBJ1-1 provide the parts outside the CDR3, is SAVISQKPSRDICQRGTSLTIQCQVDSQVTMMFWYRQQPGQSLTLIATANQGSEATYESGFVIDKFPISRPNLTFSTLTVSNMSPEDSSIYLCSARPGTEAFFGQGTRLTVV.

The DNA for the CDR3 is TGTGCCAGCAGTTTAAGTCGGGGACAGGGAAAAGTCGATCAGCCCCAGCATTTT. Translated, it gives CASSLSRGQGKVDQPQHF. This chain links TRBV28 with TRBJ1-5, with 9 bases aligning to TRBD1. The V and J ends lost 2 bases and 5 bases, in that order; junction bases with no gene match: 13. CDR3 size: 18 residues. Germline loops: CDR1 MDHEN, CDR2 SYDVKM.

The chain uses TRBV7-2 and TRBJ2-1; TRBD1 is a possible D gene (5 bases). Trimming stripped 1 base from V and 2 bases from J, with 9 bases between. Germline V gene sequence: CDR1 SGHTA, CDR2 FQGNSA. The CDR3 extends over 15 amino acids. The CDR3 DNA reads TGTGCCAGCAGCTTAGAGGGGAACACCTACAATGAGCAGTTCTTC. As protein: CASSLEGNTYNEQFF.